What follows are 30 T cell receptor beta chains derived from one specimen sequenced in a study of cytomegalovirus exposure and HLA in healthy donors. 60 Vbeta and 13 Jbeta primers were used in PCR. Libraries were prepared by immunoSEQ multiplex PCR; TCRdb keeps only in-frame clonotypes and omits some of them. Of about 150,000 clones listed, approximately 80% are singletons. Sequenced input: PBMCs. The receptors come from a male donor in good health and CMV-seronegative.

The chain couples TRBV11-2 to TRBJ1-1; D is perhaps TRBD1 (5 bases). This CDR3 is 13 amino acids long. CDR1 is SGHAT, CDR2 FQNNGV, per germline. V lost 0 bases and J 6 bases, leaving 8 bases between the germline ends. The CDR3 here is CASSLDPTAEAFF. For the CDR3, the DNA is TGTGCCAGCAGCTTAGATCCGACAGCTGAAGCTTTCTTT.

This rearrangement joins TRBV7-2 to TRBJ2-7; D ambiguous. The CDR3 has 14 amino acids. Germline CDR1 reads SGHTA; CDR2 reads FQGNSA. V was clipped by 3 bases and J by 5 bases, with 14 bases between them. CDR3 protein: CASSFDDIIDEQYF. The DNA of the CDR3 is TGTGCCAGCAGCTTCGACGACATTATAGACGAGCAGTACTTC.

This clone appeared once. V and J are TRBV2 and TRBJ1-6, with D unclear. Germline V gene data show CDR1 as SNHLY and CDR2 as FYNNEI. This CDR3 comprises 15 residues. Trimming removed 3 bases from V and 2 bases from J, with 8 bases in between. In DNA, the CDR3 is TGTGCCAGCAGTGACACGCCTACCTATAATTCACCCCTCCACTTT. Protein product: CASSDTPTYNSPLHF.

V gene TRBV5-1 combines with J gene TRBJ2-5; D unresolved. Germline loops: CDR1 SGHRS, CDR2 YFSETQ. Trimming stripped 0 bases from V and 5 bases from J, with 8 bases between. The CDR3 is made up of 13 amino acids. The CDR3 nucleotides are TGCGCCAGCAGCTTGGGGTTCAGGGAGACCCAGTACTTC. It translates to CASSLGFRETQYF.

This clone appeared a few times. The chain recombines TRBV27 with TRBJ2-1; D ambiguous. Trimming stripped 3 bases from V and 10 bases from J, with 13 bases between. The CDR3 loop spans 13 amino acids. Germline CDR1 and CDR2: MNHEY and SMNVEV (reference sequence). For the CDR3, the DNA is TGTGCCAGCAGTTTCCTGAGCTATTCCGAGCAGTTCTTC. Encoded protein: CASSFLSYSEQFF.

The sample holds a few counts of this clone. This chain joins TRBV5-6 and TRBJ1-5, with D hard to call. Germline CDR1 SGHDT, CDR2 YYEEEE. Trimming shortened V by 2 bases and J by 3 bases, and 12 bases separated the two germline ends. The CDR3 consists of 15 residues. The CDR3 sequence is CASSFRWAFNQPQHF. The DNA of the CDR3 is TGTGCCAGCAGCTTTCGCTGGGCCTTCAATCAGCCCCAGCATTTT.

The V call is TRBV19, the J call TRBJ2-1; no definite D call. Trimming left V 3 bases short and J 6 bases short, with 12 bases between. The germline gives CDR1 LNHDA, CDR2 SQIVND (reference sequence). The CDR3 runs 14 residues. Written as DNA, the CDR3 is TGTGCCAGTAGTATCGACTCCTACCCCAATGAGCAGTTCTTC. Amino acid sequence: CASSIDSYPNEQFF.

This clone was seen only a few times. The V call is TRBV4-2, the J call TRBJ1-4; 10 nucleotides align to TRBD1. This CDR3 is built from 15 residues. Germline V lookup: CDR1 LGHNA, CDR2 YNFKEQ. V shed 3 bases and J 6 bases; nucleotides not matched to a gene: 4. The CDR3 bases are TGTGCCAGCAGCCAGGGGACAGGGGAGGATGAAAAACTGTTTTTT. Amino acids: CASSQGTGEDEKLFF.

V and J are TRBV10-3 and TRBJ2-2; D not resolved. The length of the CDR3 is 16 residues. Germline-derived CDR1 and CDR2 are ENHRY and SYGVKD. Deletions cut 2 bases from V and 3 bases from J, with 13 bases between. CDR3 sequence reads: CAISEQWAADTGELFF. The DNA of the CDR3 is TGTGCCATCAGTGAGCAGTGGGCAGCAGACACCGGGGAGCTGTTTTTT.

The chain joins TRBV7-9 to TRBJ2-7, with D perhaps TRBD2 (6 bases). CDR1 and CDR2 (germline): SEHNR, FQNEAQ (reference sequence). V lost 5 bases, J lost 2 bases, and 13 bases lay in between. CDR3 length: 14 amino acids. The CDR3 nucleotides read TGTGCCAGCAGCCACGGAGGGGCAGCCTACGAGCAGTACTTC. This translates into CASSHGGAAYEQYF.

This clone was seen once. The genes are TRBV12-5 and TRBJ2-6; D possibly corresponds to TRBD2 (6 bases). Germline assignment: CDR1 LGHNT and CDR2 FRNRAP. This CDR3 has 14 residues. Trimming stripped 1 base from V and 11 bases from J, with 12 bases between. The CDR3 coding sequence is TGTGCTAGTGGTTTGGCCCCGGGACTTTACGTCCTGACTTTC. Protein sequence: CASGLAPGLYVLTF.

The chain employs TRBV7-9 and TRBJ1-1; TRBD1 might be the D (5 bases). V was pared by 1 base and J by 1 base, with 10 bases between. CDR1 and CDR2 from the germline V gene are SEHNR and FQNEAQ (reference sequence). The CDR3 has 15 residues. The CDR3 loop is CASSLESQGNTEAFF. As DNA, the CDR3 is TGTGCCAGCAGCTTAGAAAGCCAGGGGAACACTGAAGCTTTCTTT. The whole variable domain, filled in from reference TRBV7-9 and TRBJ1-1, reads DTGVSQNPRHKITKRGQNVTFRCDPISEHNRLYWYRQTLGQGPEFLTYFQNEAQLEKSRLLSDRFSAERPKGSFSTLEIQRTEQGDSAMYLCASSLESQGNTEAFFGQGTRLTVV.

This chain links TRBV5-1 with TRBJ2-5, with D perhaps TRBD2 (6 bases). V was pared by 0 bases and J by 5 bases, with 11 bases between. The CDR3 is 14 amino acids. The germline V gene has CDR1 SGHRS and CDR2 YFSETQ. CDR3 sequence (DNA): TGCGCCAGCAGCTTGGCCTGGGGGGTGGAGACCCAGTACTTC. It is translated as CASSLAWGVETQYF.

V usage is TRBV28 and J usage is TRBJ1-1; a possible D gene is TRBD1 (5 bases). In germline, CDR1 is MDHEN, CDR2 SYDVKM. Trimming shortened V by 7 bases and J by 4 bases, and 16 bases separated the two germline ends. The CDR3 spans 14 residues. DNA for the CDR3: TGTGCCAGCACCACGGACGGGGGAGGCACTGAAGCTTTCTTT. Protein: CASTTDGGGTEAFF.

This sequence joins TRBV7-2 and TRBJ2-2; 7 positions match TRBD2. V trimming: 4 bases; J trimming: 0 bases; junction bases outside the gene matches: 11. Germline-derived CDR1 and CDR2 are SGHTA and FQGNSA. The CDR3 length is 18 residues. The chain's CDR3 is CASSSAHNLAANTGELFF. The CDR3 DNA reads TGTGCCAGCAGCTCCGCACACAACCTAGCGGCGAACACCGGGGAGCTGTTTTTT.

V and J are TRBV7-2 and TRBJ2-7; a weak D match, TRBD2 (6 bases). Trimming cost V 5 bases and J 2 bases, with 13 bases left between them. Germline-derived CDR1 and CDR2 are SGHTA and FQGNSA. This CDR3 is 14 amino acids long. The CDR3: CASSPDYQTYEQYF. In DNA form, the CDR3 reads TGTGCCAGCAGCCCGGACTACCAGACCTACGAGCAGTACTTC. Full variable domain (rest looked up from reference TRBV7-2 and TRBJ2-7): GAGVSQSPSNKVTEKGKDVELRCDPISGHTALYWYRQSLGQGLEFLIYFQGNSAPDKSGLPSDRFSAERTGGSVSTLTIQRTQQEDSAVYLCASSPDYQTYEQYFGPGTRLTVT.

The chain links TRBV5-6 to TRBJ1-1; D may be TRBD1 (5 bases). The CDR3 consists of 13 residues. Germline V gene lookup returns CDR1 SGHDT and CDR2 YYEEEE. Trimming pared 3 bases from V and 5 bases from J, leaving 11 bases between. Here the CDR3 DNA reads TGTGCCAGCAGCTCTCAGAAGGGGACTGAAGCTTTCTTT. Its translation is CASSSQKGTEAFF.

Written as DNA, the CDR3 is TGCGCCAGCAGCCAAGCGTACGGGGGGCTCTACGAGCAGTACTTC. Amino acid sequence: CASSQAYGGLYEQYF. The rearrangement links TRBV4-1 to TRBJ2-7, with a tentative D call TRBD2 (7 bases). The length of the CDR3 is 15 residues. The germline V gene has CDR1 MGHRA and CDR2 YSYEKL. V lost 1 base and J 3 bases, leaving 13 bases between the germline ends.

V and J are TRBV7-6 and TRBJ2-7; 12 bases are a match to TRBD2. Germline values: CDR1 SGHVS, CDR2 FNYEAQ. V trimming: 1 base; J trimming: 5 bases; junction bases outside the gene matches: 6. The CDR3 contains 16 residues. This CDR3 reads CASSLVGLAGGDEQYF. CDR3 nucleotide sequence: TGTGCCAGCAGCTTAGTCGGCCTAGCGGGAGGGGACGAGCAGTACTTC. Drawing the rest from reference TRBV7-6 and TRBJ2-7, the complete variable domain is GAGVSQSPRYKVTKRGQDVALRCDPISGHVSLYWYRQALGQGPEFLTYFNYEAQQDKSGLPNDRFSAERPEGSISTLTIQRTEQRDSAMYRCASSLVGLAGGDEQYFGPGTRLTVT.

The chain has TRBV5-1 and TRBJ1-1; no firm D call. CDR3 length equals 15 residues. V was trimmed by 2 bases and J by 0 bases, leaving 11 bases between them. Germline loops: CDR1 SGHRS, CDR2 YFSETQ. The CDR3 reads CASSFLQSLNTEAFF. DNA for the CDR3: TGCGCCAGCAGCTTTCTACAGAGCCTGAACACTGAAGCTTTCTTT.

Details on this clone: Other DNA sequences in the same sample also yield this CDR3. The chain carries TRBV9 and TRBJ1-4; 8 nucleotides line up with TRBD1. The V and J ends lost 0 bases and 4 bases, in that order; junction bases with no gene match: 2. CDR3 length: 15 amino acids. Germline CDR1 is SGDLS and CDR2 is YYNGEE. The CDR3 loop reads CASSVGTGINEKLFF. DNA for the CDR3: TGTGCCAGCAGCGTAGGGACAGGGATTAATGAAAAACTGTTTTTT.

The gene calls are TRBV5-4 and TRBJ2-3; 8 positions match TRBD1. The length of the CDR3 is 16 residues. Losses at the gene ends were 0 bases for V and 2 bases for J; bases not matched to a gene: 5. Germline CDR1 and CDR2: SGHNT and YYREEE (reference sequence). The CDR3 reads CASSLVQGAVTDTQYF. The DNA for the CDR3 is TGTGCCAGCAGCTTGGTTCAGGGGGCGGTCACAGATACGCAGTATTTT.

The V call is TRBV15, the J call TRBJ2-2; the match to TRBD1 covers 9 bases. V lost 8 bases, J lost 14 bases, and 12 bases stayed unmatched. In germline, CDR1 is LNHNV, CDR2 YYDKDF (reference sequence). The CDR3 spans 13 residues. The CDR3 DNA sequence: TGTGCCACCGGTAGGGACAGGGCGTTGGAACTGTTTTTT. It is translated as CATGRDRALELFF. Complete variable domain (other parts from reference TRBV15 and TRBJ2-2): DAMVIQNPRYQVTQFGKPVTLSCSQTLNHNVMYWYQQKSSQAPKLLFHYYDKDFNNEADTPDNFQSRRPNTSFCFLDIRSPGLGDTAMYLCATGRDRALELFFGEGSRLTVL.

V and J are TRBV5-1 and TRBJ2-7; 10 bases match TRBD2. The germline V gene has CDR1 SGHRS and CDR2 YFSETQ. The CDR3 is 14 amino acids. The trim removed 9 bases at V and 0 bases at J, leaving 6 bases unmatched. The CDR3 loop reads CATLSGRISYEQYF. Written as DNA, the CDR3 is TGCGCCACCCTTAGCGGGAGGATCTCCTACGAGCAGTACTTC.

The genes are TRBV5-1 and TRBJ2-7; 9 bases align to TRBD2. With 5 bases clipped from V and 6 bases from J, the junction kept 6 bases outside the gene matches. The germline CDR1 and CDR2 sequences are SGHRS and YFSETQ. The CDR3 length is 13 residues. The CDR3 loop is CASSGREGREQYF. The DNA of the CDR3 is TGCGCCAGCAGTGGGCGGGAGGGCCGCGAGCAGTACTTC.

The J gene is TRBJ2-1, the V gene TRBV7-9, with TRBD2 matching 13 bases. The CDR3 is 17 residues long. The germline V gene has CDR1 SEHNR and CDR2 FQNEAQ (reference sequence). Trimming removed 6 bases from V and 6 bases from J; junction bases left unmatched: 11. The CDR3 protein is CASRSLPGLAGTNEQFF. The CDR3 bases are TGTGCCAGCAGATCACTACCGGGACTAGCGGGGACCAATGAGCAGTTCTTC.

This clone was recorded only once. The chain links TRBV4-1 to TRBJ2-1; 11 bases are shared with TRBD2. Germline V CDR1 and CDR2: MGHRA, YSYEKL. The V segment lost 0 bases and the J segment 8 bases; nucleotides outside the gene matches: 9. This CDR3 has 17 amino acids. CDR3 amino acids: CASSQEVGASGRYEQFF. The CDR3 region has the DNA TGCGCCAGCAGCCAAGAGGTCGGGGCTAGCGGGAGGTATGAGCAGTTCTTC.

This chain uses TRBV5-4 with TRBJ2-7, with TRBD2 matching 8 bases. Germline assignment: CDR1 SGHNT and CDR2 YYREEE (reference sequence). The V gene end was trimmed by 1 base and the J gene end by 6 bases; junction bases not matched to a gene: 6. CDR3 length: 14 amino acids. The CDR3 nucleotides read TGTGCCAGCAGCTTGCCGGGAGGGCCTTTCGAGCAGTACTTC. This encodes CASSLPGGPFEQYF.

The chain recombines TRBV27 with TRBJ1-2; 8 bases align to TRBD1. The germline V gene encodes CDR1 MNHEY and CDR2 SMNVEV (reference sequence). J was trimmed by 3 bases and V by 5 bases; bases with no gene match: 11. The length of the CDR3 is 16 residues. The CDR3: CASSPDRGGSYYGYTF. In DNA form, the CDR3 reads TGTGCCAGCAGTCCCGACAGGGGCGGATCTTACTATGGCTACACCTTC.

This chain uses TRBV6-4 with TRBJ2-2; a weak D match, TRBD1 (6 bases). CDR1 is MRHNA and CDR2 is SNTAGT in the germline V gene. The V end was cut by 8 bases, the J end by 0 bases, with 25 bases between. The length of the CDR3 is 19 residues. Here the CDR3 reads CASPRGQTGATSNTGELFF. Here the CDR3 DNA reads TGTGCCAGCCCTAGGGGCCAGACAGGAGCTACTTCGAACACCGGGGAGCTGTTTTTT.